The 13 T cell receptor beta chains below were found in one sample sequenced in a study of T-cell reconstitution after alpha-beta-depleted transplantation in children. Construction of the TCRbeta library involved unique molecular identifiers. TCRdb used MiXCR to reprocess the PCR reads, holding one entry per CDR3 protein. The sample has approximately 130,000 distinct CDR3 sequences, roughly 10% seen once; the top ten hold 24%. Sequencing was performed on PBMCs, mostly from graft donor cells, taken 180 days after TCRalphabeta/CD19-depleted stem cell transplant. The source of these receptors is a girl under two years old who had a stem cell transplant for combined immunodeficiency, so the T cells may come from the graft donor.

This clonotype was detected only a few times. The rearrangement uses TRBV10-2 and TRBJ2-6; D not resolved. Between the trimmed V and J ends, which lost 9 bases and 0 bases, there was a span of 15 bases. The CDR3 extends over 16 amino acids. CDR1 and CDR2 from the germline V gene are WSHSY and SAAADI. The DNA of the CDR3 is TGCGCCAGTTCGGCGGAGCCTCCCTCTGGGGCCAACGTCCTGACTTTC. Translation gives CASSAEPPSGANVLTF.

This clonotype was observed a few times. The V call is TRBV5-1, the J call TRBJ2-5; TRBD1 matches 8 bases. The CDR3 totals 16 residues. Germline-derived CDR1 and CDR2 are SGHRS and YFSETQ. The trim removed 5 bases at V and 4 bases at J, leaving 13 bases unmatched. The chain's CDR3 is CASRHYRDRSRETQYF. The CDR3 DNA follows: TGCGCCAGCAGGCACTACCGGGACAGGAGTCGAGAGACCCAGTACTTC.

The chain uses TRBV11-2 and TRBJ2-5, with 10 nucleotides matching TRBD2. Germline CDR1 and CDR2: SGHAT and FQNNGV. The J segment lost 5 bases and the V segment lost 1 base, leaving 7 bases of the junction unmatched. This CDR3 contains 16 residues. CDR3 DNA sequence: TGTGCCAGCAGCTTAGGTGCCAGCGGGAGGGGGGAGACCCAGTACTTC. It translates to CASSLGASGRGETQYF.

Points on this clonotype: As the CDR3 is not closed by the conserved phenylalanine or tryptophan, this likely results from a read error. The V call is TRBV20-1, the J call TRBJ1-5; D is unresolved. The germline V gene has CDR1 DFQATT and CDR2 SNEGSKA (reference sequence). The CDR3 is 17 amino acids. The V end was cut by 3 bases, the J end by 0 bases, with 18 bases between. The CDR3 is CSASSGSGVNSNQPQHL. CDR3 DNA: TGCAGTGCTAGCTCTGGGTCAGGCGTAAATAGCAATCAGCCCCAGCATTTG.

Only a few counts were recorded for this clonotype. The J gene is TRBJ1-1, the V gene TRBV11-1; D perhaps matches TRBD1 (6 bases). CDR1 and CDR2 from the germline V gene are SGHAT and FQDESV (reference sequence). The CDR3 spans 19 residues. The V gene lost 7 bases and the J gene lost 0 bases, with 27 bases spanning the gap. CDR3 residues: CASTSPALRAPGVNTEAFF. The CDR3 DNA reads TGTGCCAGCACTTCCCCGGCCCTCAGGGCTCCAGGGGTGAACACTGAAGCTTTCTTT.

The DNA of the CDR3 is TGTGCCAGCAGCTCAGACAGCTCTGGGGCCAACGTCCTGACTTTC. Its translation is CASSSDSSGANVLTF. The gene calls are TRBV7-2 and TRBJ2-6; TRBD1 might be the D (5 bases). Trimming removed 4 bases at V and 0 bases at J, with 7 bases between. The germline V gene encodes CDR1 SGHTA and CDR2 FQGNSA. This CDR3 contains 15 residues.

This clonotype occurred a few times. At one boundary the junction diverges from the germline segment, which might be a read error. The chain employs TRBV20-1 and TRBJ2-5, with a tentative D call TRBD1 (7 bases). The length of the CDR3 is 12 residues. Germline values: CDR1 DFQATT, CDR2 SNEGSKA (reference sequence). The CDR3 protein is CSGGRGKETQYF. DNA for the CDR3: TGTTCCGGGGGCAGGGGGAAAGAGACCCAGTACTTC.

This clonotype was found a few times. This CDR3 reads CASSLNLAGSNQPQHF. The CDR3 DNA is TGTGCCAGCAGTTTAAATCTGGCAGGAAGCAATCAGCCCCAGCATTTT. This chain links TRBV28 with TRBJ1-5; D is ambiguous. Trimming took off 2 bases at V and 1 base at J, with 12 bases between the two ends. Per the germline V gene, CDR1 is MDHEN and CDR2 is SYDVKM. This CDR3 spans 16 amino acids.

CDR3 in amino acids: CASSLVGYYGYTF. In nucleotides, the CDR3 is TGTGCCAGCAGCTTAGTCGGATACTATGGCTACACCTTC. This rearrangement joins TRBV7-9 to TRBJ1-2; no clear D gene. V gave up 1 base and J gave up 3 bases, with 6 bases separating them. The CDR3 covers 13 residues. Germline loops: CDR1 SEHNR, CDR2 FQNEAQ (reference sequence). Full variable domain (outside the CDR3, taken from reference TRBV7-9 and TRBJ1-2): DTGVSQNPRHKITKRGQNVTFRCDPISEHNRLYWYRQTLGQGPEFLTYFQNEAQLEKSRLLSDRFSAERPKGSFSTLEIQRTEQGDSAMYLCASSLVGYYGYTFGSGTRLTVV.

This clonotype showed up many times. The CDR3 reads CSAGLAGGITDTQYF. CDR3 sequence (DNA): TGCAGTGCCGGGCTAGCGGGGGGGATCACAGATACGCAGTATTTT. This sequence joins TRBV20-1 and TRBJ2-3; 12 nucleotides agree with TRBD2. The germline V gene encodes CDR1 DFQATT and CDR2 SNEGSKA (reference sequence). The CDR3 is 15 amino acids. V gave up 6 bases and J gave up 2 bases; unmatched junction bases: 6.

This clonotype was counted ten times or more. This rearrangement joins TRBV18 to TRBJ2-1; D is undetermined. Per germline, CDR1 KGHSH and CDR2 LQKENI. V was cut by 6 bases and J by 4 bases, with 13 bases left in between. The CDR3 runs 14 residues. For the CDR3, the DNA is TGTGCCAGCTCCCCGTTAAACCTTTACAATGAGCAGTTCTTC. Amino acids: CASSPLNLYNEQFF.

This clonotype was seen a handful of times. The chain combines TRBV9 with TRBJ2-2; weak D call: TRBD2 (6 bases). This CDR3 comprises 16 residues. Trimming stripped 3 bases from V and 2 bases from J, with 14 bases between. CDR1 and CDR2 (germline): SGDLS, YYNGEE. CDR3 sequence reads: CASSGEAGANTGELFF. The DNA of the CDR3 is TGTGCCAGCAGCGGGGAGGCTGGGGCCAACACCGGGGAGCTGTTTTTT.

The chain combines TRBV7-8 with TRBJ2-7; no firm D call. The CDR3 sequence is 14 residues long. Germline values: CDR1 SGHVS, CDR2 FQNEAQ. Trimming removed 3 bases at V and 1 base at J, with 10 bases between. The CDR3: CASSLSSISYEQYF. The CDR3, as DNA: TGTGCCAGCAGCTTGTCTAGTATTTCCTACGAGCAGTACTTC.